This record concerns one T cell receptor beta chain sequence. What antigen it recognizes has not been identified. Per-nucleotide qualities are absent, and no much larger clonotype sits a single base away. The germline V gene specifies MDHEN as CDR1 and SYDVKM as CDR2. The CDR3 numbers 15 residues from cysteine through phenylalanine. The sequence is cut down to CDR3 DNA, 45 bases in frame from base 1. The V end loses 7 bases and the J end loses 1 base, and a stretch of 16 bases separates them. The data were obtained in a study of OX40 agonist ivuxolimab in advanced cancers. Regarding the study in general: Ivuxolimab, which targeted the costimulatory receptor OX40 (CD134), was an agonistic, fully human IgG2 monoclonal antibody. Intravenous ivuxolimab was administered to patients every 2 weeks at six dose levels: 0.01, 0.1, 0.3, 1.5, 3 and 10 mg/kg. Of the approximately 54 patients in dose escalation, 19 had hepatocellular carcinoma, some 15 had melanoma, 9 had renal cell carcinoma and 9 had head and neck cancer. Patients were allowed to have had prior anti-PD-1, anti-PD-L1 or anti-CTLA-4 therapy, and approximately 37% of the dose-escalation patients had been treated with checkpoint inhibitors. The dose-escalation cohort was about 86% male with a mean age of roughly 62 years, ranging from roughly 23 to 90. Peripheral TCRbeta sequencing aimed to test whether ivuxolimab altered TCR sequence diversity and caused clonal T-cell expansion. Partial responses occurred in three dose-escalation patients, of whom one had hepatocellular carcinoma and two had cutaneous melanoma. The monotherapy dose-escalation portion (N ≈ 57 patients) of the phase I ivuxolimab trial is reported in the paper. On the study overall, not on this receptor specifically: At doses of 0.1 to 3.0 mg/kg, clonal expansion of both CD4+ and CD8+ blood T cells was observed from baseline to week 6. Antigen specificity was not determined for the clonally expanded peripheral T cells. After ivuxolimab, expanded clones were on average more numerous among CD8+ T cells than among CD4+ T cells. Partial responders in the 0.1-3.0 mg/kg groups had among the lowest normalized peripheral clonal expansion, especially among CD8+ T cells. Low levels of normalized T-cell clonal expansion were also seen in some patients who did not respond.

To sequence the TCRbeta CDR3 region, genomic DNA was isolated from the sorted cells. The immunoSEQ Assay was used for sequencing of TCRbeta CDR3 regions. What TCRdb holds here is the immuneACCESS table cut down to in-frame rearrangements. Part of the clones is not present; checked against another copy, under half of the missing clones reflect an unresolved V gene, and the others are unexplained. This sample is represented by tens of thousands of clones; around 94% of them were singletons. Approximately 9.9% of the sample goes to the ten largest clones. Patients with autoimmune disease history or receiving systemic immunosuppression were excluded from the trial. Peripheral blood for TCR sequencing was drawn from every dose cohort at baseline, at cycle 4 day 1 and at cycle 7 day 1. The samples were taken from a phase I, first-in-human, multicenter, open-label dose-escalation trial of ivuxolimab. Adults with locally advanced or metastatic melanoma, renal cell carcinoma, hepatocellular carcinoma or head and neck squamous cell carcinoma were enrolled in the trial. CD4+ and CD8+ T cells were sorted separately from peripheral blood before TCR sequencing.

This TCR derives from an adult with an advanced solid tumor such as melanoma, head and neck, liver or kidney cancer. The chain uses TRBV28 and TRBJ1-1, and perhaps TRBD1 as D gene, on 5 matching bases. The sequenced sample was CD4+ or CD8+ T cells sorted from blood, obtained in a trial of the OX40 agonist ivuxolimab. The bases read TGTGCCAGCAACGGATCCCCAGGGCCGAACACTGAAGCTTTCTTT. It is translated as CASNGSPGPNTEAFF.